The following is a T cell receptor beta chain sequence with its context. No antigen is known for it. The CDR3 runs 15 residues. Germline values: CDR1 SGHAT, CDR2 FQNNGV. The J segment lost 4 bases and the V segment lost 3 bases, leaving 5 bases of the junction unmatched. This sample was included in a study of chemoradiotherapy in HPV16-positive cancers. Study-wide findings and caveats: Better recurrence-free survival went with HPV-responsive T-cell expansion in HPV16-positive patients.

Assay: immunoSEQ multiplex PCR; the TCRdb copy retains only in-frame clones and omits some. The profile covers under 6,500 clones, with around 83% appearing a single time and 5.5% to 6.5% taken by the ten largest. V is TRBV11-2 and J is TRBJ2-5, with TRBD2 identical over 10 bases. The input for sequencing was tumor tissue, taken from a patient who underwent chemoradiotherapy. The receptor's source is a human donor with HPV-associated anogenital cancer. This CDR3 is CASSLASGRGETQYF. In DNA form, the CDR3 reads TGTGCCAGCAGCTTGGCTAGCGGGAGAGGAGAGACCCAGTACTTC.